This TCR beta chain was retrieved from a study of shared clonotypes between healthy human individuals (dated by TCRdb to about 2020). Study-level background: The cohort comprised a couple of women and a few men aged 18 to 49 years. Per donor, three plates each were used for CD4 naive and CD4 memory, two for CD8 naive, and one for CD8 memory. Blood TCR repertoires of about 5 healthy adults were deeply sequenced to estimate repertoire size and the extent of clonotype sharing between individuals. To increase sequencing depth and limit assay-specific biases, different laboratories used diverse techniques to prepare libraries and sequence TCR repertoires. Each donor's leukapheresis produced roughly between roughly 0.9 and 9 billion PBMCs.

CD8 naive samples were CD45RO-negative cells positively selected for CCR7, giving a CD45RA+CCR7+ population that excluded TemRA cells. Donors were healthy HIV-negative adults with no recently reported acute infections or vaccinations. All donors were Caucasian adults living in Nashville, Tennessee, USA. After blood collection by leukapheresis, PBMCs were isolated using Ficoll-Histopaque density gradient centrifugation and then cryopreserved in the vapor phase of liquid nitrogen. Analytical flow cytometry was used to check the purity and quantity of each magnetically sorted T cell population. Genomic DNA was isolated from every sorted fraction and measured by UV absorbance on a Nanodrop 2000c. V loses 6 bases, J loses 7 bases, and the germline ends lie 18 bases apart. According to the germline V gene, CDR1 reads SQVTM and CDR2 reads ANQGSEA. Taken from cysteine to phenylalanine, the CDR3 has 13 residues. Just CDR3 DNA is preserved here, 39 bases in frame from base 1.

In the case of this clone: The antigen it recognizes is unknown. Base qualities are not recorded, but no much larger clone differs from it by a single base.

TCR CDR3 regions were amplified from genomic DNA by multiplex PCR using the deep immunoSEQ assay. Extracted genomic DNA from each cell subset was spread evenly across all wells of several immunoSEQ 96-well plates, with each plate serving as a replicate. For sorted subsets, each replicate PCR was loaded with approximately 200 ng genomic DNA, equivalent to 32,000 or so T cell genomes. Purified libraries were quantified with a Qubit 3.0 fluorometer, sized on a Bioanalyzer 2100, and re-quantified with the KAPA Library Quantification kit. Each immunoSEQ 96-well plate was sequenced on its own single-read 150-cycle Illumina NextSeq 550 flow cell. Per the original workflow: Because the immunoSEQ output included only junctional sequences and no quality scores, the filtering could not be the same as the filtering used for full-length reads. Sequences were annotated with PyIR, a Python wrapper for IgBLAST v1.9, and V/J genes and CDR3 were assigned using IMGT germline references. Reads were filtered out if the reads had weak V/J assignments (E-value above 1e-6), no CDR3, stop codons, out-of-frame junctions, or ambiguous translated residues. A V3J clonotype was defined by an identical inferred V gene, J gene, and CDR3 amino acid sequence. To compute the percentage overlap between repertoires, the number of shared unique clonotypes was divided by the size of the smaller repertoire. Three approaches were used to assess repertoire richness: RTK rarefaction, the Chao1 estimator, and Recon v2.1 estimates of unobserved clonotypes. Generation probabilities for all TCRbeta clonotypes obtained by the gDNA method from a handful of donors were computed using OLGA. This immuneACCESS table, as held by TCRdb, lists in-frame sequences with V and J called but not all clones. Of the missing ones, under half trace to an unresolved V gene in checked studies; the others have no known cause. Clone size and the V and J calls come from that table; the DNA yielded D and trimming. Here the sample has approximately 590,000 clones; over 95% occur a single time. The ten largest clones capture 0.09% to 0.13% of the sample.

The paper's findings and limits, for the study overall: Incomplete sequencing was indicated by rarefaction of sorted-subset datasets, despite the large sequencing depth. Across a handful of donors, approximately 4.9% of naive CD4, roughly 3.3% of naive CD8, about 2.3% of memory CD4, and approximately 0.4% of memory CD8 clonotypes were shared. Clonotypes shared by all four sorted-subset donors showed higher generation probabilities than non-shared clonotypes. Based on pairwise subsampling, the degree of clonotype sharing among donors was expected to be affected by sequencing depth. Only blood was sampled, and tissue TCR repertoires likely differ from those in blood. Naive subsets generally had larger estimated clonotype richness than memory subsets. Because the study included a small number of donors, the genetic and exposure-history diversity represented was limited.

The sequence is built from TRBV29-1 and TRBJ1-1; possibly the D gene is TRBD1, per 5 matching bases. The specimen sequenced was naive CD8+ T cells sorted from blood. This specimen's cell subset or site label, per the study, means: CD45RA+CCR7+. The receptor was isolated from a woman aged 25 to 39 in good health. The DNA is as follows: TGCAGCGTATCCGACAGTCTAACTGGTGAAGCTTTCTTT. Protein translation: CSVSDSLTGEAFF.